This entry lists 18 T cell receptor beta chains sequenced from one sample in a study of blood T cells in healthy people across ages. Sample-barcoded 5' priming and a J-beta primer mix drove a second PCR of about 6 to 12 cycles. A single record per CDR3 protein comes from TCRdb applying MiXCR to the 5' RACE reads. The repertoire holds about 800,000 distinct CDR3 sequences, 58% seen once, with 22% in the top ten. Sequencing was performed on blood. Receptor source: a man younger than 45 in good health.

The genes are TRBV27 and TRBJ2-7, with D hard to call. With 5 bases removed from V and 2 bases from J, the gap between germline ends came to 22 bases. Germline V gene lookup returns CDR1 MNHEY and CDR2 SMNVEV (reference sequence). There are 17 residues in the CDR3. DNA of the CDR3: TGTGCCAGCAGTCCGTACGGTGCGAACAGTCTTACCTACGAGCAGTACTTC. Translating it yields CASSPYGANSLTYEQYF.

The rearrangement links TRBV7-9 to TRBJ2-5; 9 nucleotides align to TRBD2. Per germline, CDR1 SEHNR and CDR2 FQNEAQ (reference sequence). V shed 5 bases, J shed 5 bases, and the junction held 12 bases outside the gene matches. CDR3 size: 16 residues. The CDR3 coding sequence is TGTGCCAGCAGCGAACCTTCAATAGCGGGAGTGGAGACCCAGTACTTC. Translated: CASSEPSIAGVETQYF.

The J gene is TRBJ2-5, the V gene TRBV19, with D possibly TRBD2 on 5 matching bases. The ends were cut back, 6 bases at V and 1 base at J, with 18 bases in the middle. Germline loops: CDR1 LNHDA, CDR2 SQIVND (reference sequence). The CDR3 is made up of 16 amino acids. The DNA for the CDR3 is TGTGCCAGTAGCCCCAGGAGGACGGCAACCCAAGAGACCCAGTACTTC. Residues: CASSPRRTATQETQYF.

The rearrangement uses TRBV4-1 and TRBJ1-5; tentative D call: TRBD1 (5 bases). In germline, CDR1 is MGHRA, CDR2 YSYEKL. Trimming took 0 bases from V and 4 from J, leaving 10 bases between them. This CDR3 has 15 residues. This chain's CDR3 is CASSQDGAENQPQHF. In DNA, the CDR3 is TGCGCCAGCAGCCAAGACGGGGCTGAAAATCAGCCCCAGCATTTT.

In DNA form, the CDR3 reads TGTGCCAGCAGCCAAGATAAGAAGAGGGCAGAACAACAAGAGACCCAGTACTTC. As protein: CASSQDKKRAEQQETQYF. V usage is TRBV3-1 and J usage is TRBJ2-5, with D perhaps matching TRBD2 (5 bases). CDR3 length: 18 residues. V was cut by 0 bases and J by 2 bases, with 19 bases left in between. Germline assignment: CDR1 LGHDT and CDR2 YNNKEL (reference sequence).

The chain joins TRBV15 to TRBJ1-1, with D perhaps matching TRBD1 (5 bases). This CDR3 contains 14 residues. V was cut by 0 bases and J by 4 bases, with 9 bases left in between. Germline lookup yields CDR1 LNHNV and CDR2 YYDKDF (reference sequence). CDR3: CATSRDGGSTEAFF. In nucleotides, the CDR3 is TGTGCCACCAGCAGAGATGGGGGGAGCACTGAAGCTTTCTTT.

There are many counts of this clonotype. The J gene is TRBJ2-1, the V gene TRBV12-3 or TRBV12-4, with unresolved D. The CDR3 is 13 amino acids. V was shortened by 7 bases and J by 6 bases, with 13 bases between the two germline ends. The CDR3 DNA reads TGTGCCAGCATCACCCCGCTAGGCAATGAGCAGTTCTTC. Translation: CASITPLGNEQFF.

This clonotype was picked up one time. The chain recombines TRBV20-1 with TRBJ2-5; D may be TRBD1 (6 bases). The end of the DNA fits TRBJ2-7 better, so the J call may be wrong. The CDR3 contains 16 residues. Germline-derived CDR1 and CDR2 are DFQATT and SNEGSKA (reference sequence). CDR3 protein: CSARSPSLGTSYEQYF. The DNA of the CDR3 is TGCAGTGCTAGATCCCCGAGCCTGGGGACAAGCTACGAGCAGTACTTC.

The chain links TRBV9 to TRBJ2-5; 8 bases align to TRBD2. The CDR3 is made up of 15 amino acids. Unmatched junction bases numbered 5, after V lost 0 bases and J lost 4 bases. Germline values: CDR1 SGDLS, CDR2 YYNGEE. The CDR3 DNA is TGTGCCAGCAGCGTAGAAGCGGGAGAACGAGAGACCCAGTACTTC. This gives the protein CASSVEAGERETQYF.

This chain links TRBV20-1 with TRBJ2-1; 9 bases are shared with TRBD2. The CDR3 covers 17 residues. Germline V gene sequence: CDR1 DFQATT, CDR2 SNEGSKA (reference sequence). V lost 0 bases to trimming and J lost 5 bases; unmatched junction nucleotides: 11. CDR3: CSARDPRSGRTNNEQFF. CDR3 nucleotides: TGCAGTGCTAGAGATCCCAGGAGCGGGAGGACGAACAATGAGCAGTTCTTC.

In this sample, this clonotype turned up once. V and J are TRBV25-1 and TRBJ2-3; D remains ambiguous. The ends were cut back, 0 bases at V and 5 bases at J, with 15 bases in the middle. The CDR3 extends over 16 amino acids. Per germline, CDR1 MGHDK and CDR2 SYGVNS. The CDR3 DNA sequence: TGTGCCAGCAGTGAATACTACCACTCCCAGAGAGATACGCAGTATTTT. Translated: CASSEYYHSQRDTQYF.

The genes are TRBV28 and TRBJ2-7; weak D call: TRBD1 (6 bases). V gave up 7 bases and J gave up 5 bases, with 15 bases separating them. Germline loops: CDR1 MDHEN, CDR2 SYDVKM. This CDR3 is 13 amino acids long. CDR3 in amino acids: CASKLTGSHEQYF. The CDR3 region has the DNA TGTGCCAGCAAACTGACAGGATCTCACGAGCAGTACTTC.

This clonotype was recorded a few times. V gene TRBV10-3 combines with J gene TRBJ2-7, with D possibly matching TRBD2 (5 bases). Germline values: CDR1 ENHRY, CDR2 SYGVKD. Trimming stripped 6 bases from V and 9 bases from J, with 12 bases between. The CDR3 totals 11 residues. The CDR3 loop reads CAIRWEWGQYF. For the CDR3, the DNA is TGTGCCATCAGGTGGGAGTGGGGGCAGTACTTC.

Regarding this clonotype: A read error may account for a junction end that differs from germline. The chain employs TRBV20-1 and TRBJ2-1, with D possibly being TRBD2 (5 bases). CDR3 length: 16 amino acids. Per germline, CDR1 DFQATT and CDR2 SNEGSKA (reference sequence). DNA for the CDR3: TGCAGTGTTAGAGATGTCCAGCGGTCTACCTACAATGAGCAGTTCTTC. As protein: CSVRDVQRSTYNEQFF.

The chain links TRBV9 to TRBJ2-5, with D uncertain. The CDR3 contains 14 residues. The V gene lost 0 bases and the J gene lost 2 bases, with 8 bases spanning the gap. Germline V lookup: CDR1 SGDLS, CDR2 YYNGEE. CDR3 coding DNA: TGTGCCAGCAGCGTAGGGAAACTACAAGAGACCCAGTACTTC. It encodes CASSVGKLQETQYF.

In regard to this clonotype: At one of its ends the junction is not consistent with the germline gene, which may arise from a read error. CDR3 coding DNA: TGTGCCAGCAGTGACTCGACAGCCAACTATGGCTACACCTTC. As protein: CASSDSTANYGYTF. V is TRBV6-5 and J is TRBJ1-2, with D possibly matching TRBD1 (5 bases). The CDR3 is 14 amino acids. Per germline, CDR1 MNHEY and CDR2 SVGAGI.

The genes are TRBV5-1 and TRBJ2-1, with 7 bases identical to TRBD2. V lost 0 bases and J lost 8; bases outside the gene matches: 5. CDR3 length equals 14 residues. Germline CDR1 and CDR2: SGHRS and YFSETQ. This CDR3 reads CASSLATSSHEQFF. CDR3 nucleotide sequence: TGCGCCAGCAGCTTGGCGACTAGCTCCCATGAGCAGTTCTTC.

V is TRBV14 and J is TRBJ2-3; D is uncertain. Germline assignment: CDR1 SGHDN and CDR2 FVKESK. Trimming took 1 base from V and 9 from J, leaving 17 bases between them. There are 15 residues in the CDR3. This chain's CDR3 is CASSQGRGVTGTQYF. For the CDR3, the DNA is TGTGCCAGCAGCCAAGGGCGAGGTGTCACGGGCACGCAGTATTTT.